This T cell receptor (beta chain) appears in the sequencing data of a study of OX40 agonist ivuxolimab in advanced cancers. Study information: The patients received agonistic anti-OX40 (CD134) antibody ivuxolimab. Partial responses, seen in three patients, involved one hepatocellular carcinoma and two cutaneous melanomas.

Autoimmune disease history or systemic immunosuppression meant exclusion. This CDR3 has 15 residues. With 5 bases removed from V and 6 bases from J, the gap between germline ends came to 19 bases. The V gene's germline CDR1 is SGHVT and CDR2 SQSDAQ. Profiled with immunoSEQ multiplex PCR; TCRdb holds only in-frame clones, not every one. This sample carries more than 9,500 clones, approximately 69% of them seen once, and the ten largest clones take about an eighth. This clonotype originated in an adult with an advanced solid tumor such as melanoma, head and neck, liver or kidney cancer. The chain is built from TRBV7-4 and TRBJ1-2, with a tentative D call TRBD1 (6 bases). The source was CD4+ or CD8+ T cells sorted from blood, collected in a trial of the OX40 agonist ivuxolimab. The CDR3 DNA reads TGTGCCAGCAGCCCCGGATATGGGGGGCGCGATGGCTACACCTTC. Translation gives CASSPGYGGRDGYTF.